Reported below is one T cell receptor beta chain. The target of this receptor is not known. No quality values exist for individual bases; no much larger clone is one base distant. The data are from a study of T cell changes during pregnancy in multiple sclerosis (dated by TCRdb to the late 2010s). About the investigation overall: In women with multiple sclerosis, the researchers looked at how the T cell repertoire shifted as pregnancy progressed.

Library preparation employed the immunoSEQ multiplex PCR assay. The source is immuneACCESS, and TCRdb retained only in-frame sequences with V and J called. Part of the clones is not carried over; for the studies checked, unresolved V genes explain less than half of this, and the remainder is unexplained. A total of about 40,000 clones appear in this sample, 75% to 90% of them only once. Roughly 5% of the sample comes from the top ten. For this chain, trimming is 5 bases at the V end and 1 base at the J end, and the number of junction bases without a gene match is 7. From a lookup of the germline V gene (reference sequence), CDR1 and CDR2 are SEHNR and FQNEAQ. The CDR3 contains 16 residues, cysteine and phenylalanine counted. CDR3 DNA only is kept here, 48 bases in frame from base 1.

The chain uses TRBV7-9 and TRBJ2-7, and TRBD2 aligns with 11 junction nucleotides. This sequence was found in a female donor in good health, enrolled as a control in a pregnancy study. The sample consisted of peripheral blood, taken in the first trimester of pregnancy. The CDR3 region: CASSDSGTSGSYEQYF. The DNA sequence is TGTGCCAGCAGCGACTCCGGGACTAGCGGTTCCTACGAGCAGTACTTC.